This T cell receptor (beta chain) was identified in a study of neoadjuvant anti-PD-1 for oral cavity cancer. On the study more broadly: Most patients had three to four biweekly doses of 3 mg/kg nivolumab before resection. Patients without progression received a fourth nivolumab dose around day 43, then surgical resection on days 50-56.

Regarding this clone: No antigen is known for it.

Per germline, CDR1 ENHRY and CDR2 SYGVKD. The length of the CDR3 is 14 residues. Trimming removed 6 bases from V and 2 bases from J, with 13 bases in between. Broader study findings: Treg/Th17 ratio rose with pretreatment blood and fell with post-treatment tumor TCRbeta clonality.

Sequencing used immunoSEQ multiplex PCR; TCRdb keeps in-frame clones, though not all of them. The top ten clones hold nearly 3.5% of a sample with about 72,000 clones, more than 70% of them seen once. The chain combines TRBV10-3 with TRBJ1-2, with a possible D match to TRBD1 (6 bases). The receptor was derived from a person aged 35 to 85 with oral cavity squamous cell carcinoma. The sequencing here drew on PBMCs, taken before nivolumab (anti-PD-1) treatment. The CDR3 is CAISLGHQNYGYTF. Written as DNA, the CDR3 is TGTGCCATCAGCTTGGGACACCAAAACTATGGCTACACCTTC.